The 8 T cell receptor beta chains reported below all come from one sample, sequenced in a study of human T cells and chemical hapten exposure. One entry per CDR3 protein results from TCRdb running MiXCR on the RACE reads. Here the sample spans 380,000 or so distinct CDR3 sequences, approximately 5% being singletons. Documented time point: patch test 1, 2 weeks after DPC sensitization. Treatment denoted: therapeutic diphenylcyclopropenone sensitization with weekly scalp DPC. Sequencing used whole blood, obtained in connection with sensitization to the hapten diphenylcyclopropenone (DPC). The receptor set was obtained from a woman in her forties or fifties with alopecia areata. Some clones in this sample may be carry-over from other donors' samples.

The DNA for the CDR3 is TGCGCCAGCAGCTTGGCGTGGTCGGGTTCTCCTGGGGCCAACGTCCTGACTTTC. It codes for CASSLAWSGSPGANVLTF. The rearrangement uses TRBV5-1 and TRBJ2-6; D is ambiguous. Germline assignment: CDR1 SGHRS and CDR2 YFSETQ. The germline V and J ends were trimmed by 0 bases and 2 bases, with 15 bases remaining between them. This CDR3 has 18 amino acids. The whole variable domain, filled in from reference TRBV5-1 and TRBJ2-6, reads KAGVTQTPRYLIKTRGQQVTLSCSPISGHRSVSWYQQTPGQGLQFLFEYFSETQRNKGNFPGRFSGRQFSNSRSEMNVSTLELGDSALYLCASSLAWSGSPGANVLTFGAGSRLTVL.

In this sample, this clonotype turned up many times. The V call is TRBV5-1, the J call TRBJ1-2, with no clear D. CDR1 and CDR2 from the germline V gene are SGHRS and YFSETQ. CDR3 length equals 14 residues. The V end lost 0 bases, the J end lost 6 bases, and 12 bases lay between the germline ends. The DNA for the CDR3 is TGCGCCAGCAGCTTGGAAGCCAGATCAAATGGCTACACCTTC. This translates into CASSLEARSNGYTF.

This clonotype has ten or more counts. The V call is TRBV19, the J call TRBJ2-5; tentatively, D is TRBD1 or TRBD2 (5 bases each). Germline V gene sequence: CDR1 LNHDA, CDR2 SQIVND (reference sequence). The CDR3 spans 11 residues. The V end lost 8 bases, the J end lost 10 bases, and 14 bases lay between the germline ends. The CDR3, as DNA: TGTGCCAGTTCTCGGTGGGACCACCAGTACTTC. It codes for CASSRWDHQYF.

This clonotype was seen repeatedly, ten times or more. The rearrangement links TRBV6-6 to TRBJ1-2; 10 nucleotides align to TRBD1. The ends lost 6 bases at V and 8 bases at J; junction bases unmatched: 6. Germline CDR1 is MNHNY and CDR2 is SVGAGI (reference sequence). The CDR3 is made up of 13 amino acids. The CDR3 nucleotides read TGTGCCAGCAGGACAGGGGGCGCCTGGGGCTACACCTTC. It yields the protein CASRTGGAWGYTF.

This clonotype was seen at least ten times. The chain couples TRBV27 to TRBJ1-4; D possibly corresponds to TRBD1 (6 bases). The CDR3 is 14 amino acids. In germline, CDR1 is MNHEY, CDR2 SMNVEV (reference sequence). V was cut by 5 bases and J by 3 bases, with 10 bases left in between. The CDR3 here is CASSKQGPNEKLFF. In DNA, the CDR3 is TGTGCCAGCAGTAAACAGGGACCTAATGAAAAACTGTTTTTT.

This clonotype was seen repeatedly, ten times or more. V is TRBV20-1 and J is TRBJ2-1, with D uncertain. Trimming took off 4 bases at V and 4 bases at J, with 11 bases between the two ends. CDR3 size: 13 residues. Germline CDR1 reads DFQATT; CDR2 reads SNEGSKA (reference sequence). For the CDR3, the DNA is TGCAGTGCTAAGGCCTCAGATTACAATGAGCAGTTCTTC. Its protein product is CSAKASDYNEQFF.

This clonotype turned up a few times. The V gene is TRBV12-3 or TRBV12-4, the J gene TRBJ2-1; TRBD2 is a possible D gene (7 bases). This CDR3 comprises 15 residues. With 6 bases removed from V and 5 bases from J, the gap between germline ends came to 17 bases. CDR3 sequence (DNA): TGTGCCAGCAGCCCAAGGGGCGGGGGCCACAATGAGCAGTTCTTC. It is translated as CASSPRGGGHNEQFF.

This clonotype was counted many times. This chain links TRBV29-1 with TRBJ2-1, with D perhaps matching TRBD2 (5 bases). Trimming shortened V by 4 bases and J by 3 bases, and 13 bases separated the two germline ends. This CDR3 is built from 14 residues. Germline-derived CDR1 and CDR2 are SQVTM and ANQGSEA. CDR3 bases: TGCAGCGTTGTGGGTCCGAGGGACTACAATGAGCAGTTCTTC. Translated, it gives CSVVGPRDYNEQFF.